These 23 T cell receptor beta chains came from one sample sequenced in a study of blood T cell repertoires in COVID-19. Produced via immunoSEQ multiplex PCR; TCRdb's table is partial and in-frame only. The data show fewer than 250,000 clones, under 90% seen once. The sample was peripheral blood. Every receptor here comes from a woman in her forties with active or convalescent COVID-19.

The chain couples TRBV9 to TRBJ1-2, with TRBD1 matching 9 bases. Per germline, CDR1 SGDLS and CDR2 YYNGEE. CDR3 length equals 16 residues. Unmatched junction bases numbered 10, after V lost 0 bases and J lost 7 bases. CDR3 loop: CASSVGHTGGILGYTF. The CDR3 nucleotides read TGTGCCAGCAGCGTAGGACACACAGGGGGCATCCTTGGCTACACCTTC.

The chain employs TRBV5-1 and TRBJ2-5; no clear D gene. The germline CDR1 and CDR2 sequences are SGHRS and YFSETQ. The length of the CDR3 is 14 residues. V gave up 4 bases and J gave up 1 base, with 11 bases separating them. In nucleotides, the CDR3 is TGCGCCAGCAGCCCTTCCTACCCCCAAGAGACCCAGTACTTC. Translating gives CASSPSYPQETQYF. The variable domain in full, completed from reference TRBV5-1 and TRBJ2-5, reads KAGVTQTPRYLIKTRGQQVTLSCSPISGHRSVSWYQQTPGQGLQFLFEYFSETQRNKGNFPGRFSGRQFSNSRSEMNVSTLELGDSALYLCASSPSYPQETQYFGPGTRLLVL.

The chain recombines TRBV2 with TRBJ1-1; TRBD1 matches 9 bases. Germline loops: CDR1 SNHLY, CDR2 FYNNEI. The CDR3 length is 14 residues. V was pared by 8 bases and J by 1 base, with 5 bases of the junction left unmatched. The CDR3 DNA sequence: TGTGCCAGCTTAGGGACAGGGAAGAACACTGAAGCTTTCTTT. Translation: CASLGTGKNTEAFF.

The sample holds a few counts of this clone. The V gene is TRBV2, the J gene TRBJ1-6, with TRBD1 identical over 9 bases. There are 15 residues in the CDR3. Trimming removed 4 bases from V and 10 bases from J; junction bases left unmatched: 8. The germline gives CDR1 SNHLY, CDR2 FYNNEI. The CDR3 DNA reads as TGTGCCAGCAGTGTCGAGACAGGGGGACTCTCACCCCTCCACTTT. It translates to CASSVETGGLSPLHF.

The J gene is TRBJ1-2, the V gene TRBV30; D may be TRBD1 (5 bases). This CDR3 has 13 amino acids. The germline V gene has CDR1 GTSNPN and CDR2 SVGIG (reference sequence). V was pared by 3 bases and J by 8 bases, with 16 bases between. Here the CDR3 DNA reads TGTGCCTGGAGAGGTTTTGGGGCGGTAGGCTACACCTTC. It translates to CAWRGFGAVGYTF.

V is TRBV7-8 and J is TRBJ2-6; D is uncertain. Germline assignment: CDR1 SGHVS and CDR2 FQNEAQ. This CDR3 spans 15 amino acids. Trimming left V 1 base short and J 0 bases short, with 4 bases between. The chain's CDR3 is CASSLVSSGANVLTF. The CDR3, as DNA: TGTGCCAGCAGCTTAGTCAGCTCTGGGGCCAACGTCCTGACTTTC.

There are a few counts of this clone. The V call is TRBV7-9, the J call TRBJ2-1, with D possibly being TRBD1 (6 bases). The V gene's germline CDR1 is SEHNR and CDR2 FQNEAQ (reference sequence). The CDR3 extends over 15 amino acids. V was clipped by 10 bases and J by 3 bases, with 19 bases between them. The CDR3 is CATLDGGWVYNEQFF. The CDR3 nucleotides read TGTGCCACTCTGGATGGGGGCTGGGTCTACAATGAGCAGTTCTTC.

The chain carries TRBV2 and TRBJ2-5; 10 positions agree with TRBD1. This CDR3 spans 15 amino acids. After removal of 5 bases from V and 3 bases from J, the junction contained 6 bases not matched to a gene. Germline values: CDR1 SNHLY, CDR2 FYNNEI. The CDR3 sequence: CASSYGTGVKETQYF. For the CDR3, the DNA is TGTGCCAGCAGTTACGGGACAGGGGTAAAAGAGACCCAGTACTTC.

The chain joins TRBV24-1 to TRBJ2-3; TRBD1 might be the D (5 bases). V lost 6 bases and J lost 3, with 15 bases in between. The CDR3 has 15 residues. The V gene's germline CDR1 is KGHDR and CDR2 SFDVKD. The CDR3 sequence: CATSSDRSRTDTQYF. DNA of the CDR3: TGTGCCACCAGTTCCGACAGATCTCGGACAGATACGCAGTATTTT.

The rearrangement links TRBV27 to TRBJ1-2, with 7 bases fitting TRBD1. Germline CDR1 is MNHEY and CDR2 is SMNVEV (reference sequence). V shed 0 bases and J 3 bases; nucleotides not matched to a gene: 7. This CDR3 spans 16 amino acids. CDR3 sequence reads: CASSLSPPRGDYGYTF. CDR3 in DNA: TGTGCCAGCAGTTTATCTCCCCCCAGGGGGGACTATGGCTACACCTTC.

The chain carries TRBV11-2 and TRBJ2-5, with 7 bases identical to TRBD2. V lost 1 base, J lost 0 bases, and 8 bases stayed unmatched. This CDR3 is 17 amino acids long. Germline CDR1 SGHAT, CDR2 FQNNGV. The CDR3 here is CASSLGSRGVHQETQYF. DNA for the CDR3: TGTGCCAGCAGCTTAGGGAGTCGGGGGGTCCACCAAGAGACCCAGTACTTC.

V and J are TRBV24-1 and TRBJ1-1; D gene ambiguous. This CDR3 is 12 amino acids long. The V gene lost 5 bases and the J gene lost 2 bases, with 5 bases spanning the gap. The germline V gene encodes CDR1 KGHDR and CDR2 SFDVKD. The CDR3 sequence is CATSGGNTEAFF. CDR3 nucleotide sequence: TGTGCCACCAGTGGCGGAAACACTGAAGCTTTCTTT.

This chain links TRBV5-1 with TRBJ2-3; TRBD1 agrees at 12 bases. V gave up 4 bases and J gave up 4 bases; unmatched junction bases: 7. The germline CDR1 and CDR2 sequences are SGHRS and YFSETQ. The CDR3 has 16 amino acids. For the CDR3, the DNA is TGCGCCAGCAGCCCTCCGGGACAGGGGGCGGCAGATACGCAGTATTTT. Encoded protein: CASSPPGQGAADTQYF.

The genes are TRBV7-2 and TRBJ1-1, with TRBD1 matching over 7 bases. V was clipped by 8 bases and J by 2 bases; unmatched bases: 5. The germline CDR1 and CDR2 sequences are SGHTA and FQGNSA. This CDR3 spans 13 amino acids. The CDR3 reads CASGIGGNTEAFF. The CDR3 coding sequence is TGTGCCAGCGGAATAGGGGGCAACACTGAAGCTTTCTTT.

This CDR3 reads CASSLASGGPSTDTQYF. The CDR3 region has the DNA TGTGCCAGCAGCTTGGCTAGCGGGGGGCCGAGCACAGATACGCAGTATTTT. The J gene is TRBJ2-3, the V gene TRBV5-6, with 11 nucleotides matching TRBD2. With 0 bases clipped from V and 0 bases from J, the junction kept 3 bases outside the gene matches. Germline-derived CDR1 and CDR2 are SGHDT and YYEEEE. The CDR3 covers 17 residues.

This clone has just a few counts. The CDR3 nucleotides read TGTGCCAGCAGTTACTGGACAGCGTTTAACTATGGCTACACCTTC. It specifies CASSYWTAFNYGYTF. The J gene is TRBJ1-2, the V gene TRBV6-2 or TRBV6-3; D possibly corresponds to TRBD1 (6 bases). The CDR3 contains 15 residues. Trimming took off 1 base at V and 1 base at J, with 10 bases between the two ends. CDR1 is MNHEY, CDR2 SVGEGT, per germline.

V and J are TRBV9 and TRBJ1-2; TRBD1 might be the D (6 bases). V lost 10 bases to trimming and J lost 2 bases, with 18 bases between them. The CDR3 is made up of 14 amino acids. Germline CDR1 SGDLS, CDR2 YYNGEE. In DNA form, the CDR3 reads TGTGCCGCATCCCCGGGACAAGGGAACTATGGCTACACCTTC. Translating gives CAASPGQGNYGYTF.

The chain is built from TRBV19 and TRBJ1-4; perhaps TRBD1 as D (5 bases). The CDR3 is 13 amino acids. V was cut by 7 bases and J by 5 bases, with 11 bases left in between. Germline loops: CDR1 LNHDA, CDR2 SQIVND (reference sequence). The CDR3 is CASIGEQNEKLFF. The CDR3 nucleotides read TGTGCCAGTATAGGGGAACAGAATGAAAAACTGTTTTTT.

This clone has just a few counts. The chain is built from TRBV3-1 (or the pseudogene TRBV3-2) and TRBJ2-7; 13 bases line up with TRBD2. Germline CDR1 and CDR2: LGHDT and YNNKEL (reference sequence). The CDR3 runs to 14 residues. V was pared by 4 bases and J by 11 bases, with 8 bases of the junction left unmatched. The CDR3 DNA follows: TGTGCCAGCAGCCCCGGGACTAGCGGGGCAATGGAGTACTTC. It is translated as CASSPGTSGAMEYF.

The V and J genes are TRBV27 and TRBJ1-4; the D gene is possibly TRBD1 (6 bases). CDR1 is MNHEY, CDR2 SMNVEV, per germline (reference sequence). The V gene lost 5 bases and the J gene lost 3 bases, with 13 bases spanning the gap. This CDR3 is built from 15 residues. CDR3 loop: CASSTLQGANEKLFF. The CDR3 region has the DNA TGTGCCAGCAGTACCTTACAGGGAGCTAATGAAAAACTGTTTTTT.

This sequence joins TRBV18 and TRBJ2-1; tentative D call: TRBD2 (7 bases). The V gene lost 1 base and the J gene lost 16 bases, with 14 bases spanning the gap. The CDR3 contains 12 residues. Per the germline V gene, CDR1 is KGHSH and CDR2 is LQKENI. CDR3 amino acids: CASSPQNREGFF. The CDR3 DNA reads TGTGCCAGCTCACCACAGAACAGGGAGGGTTTCTTC.

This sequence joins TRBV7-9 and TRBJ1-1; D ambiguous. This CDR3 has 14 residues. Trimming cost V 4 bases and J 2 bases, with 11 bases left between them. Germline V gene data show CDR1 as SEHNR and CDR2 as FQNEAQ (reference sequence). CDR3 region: CASSSPKPNTEAFF. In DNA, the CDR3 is TGTGCCAGCAGCTCCCCTAAACCTAACACTGAAGCTTTCTTT.

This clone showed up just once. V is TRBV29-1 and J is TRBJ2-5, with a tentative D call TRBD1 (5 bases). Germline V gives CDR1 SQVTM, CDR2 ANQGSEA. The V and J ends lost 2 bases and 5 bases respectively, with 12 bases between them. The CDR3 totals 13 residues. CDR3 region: CSVEIQGHETQYF. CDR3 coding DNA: TGCAGCGTTGAAATCCAGGGTCATGAGACCCAGTACTTC.